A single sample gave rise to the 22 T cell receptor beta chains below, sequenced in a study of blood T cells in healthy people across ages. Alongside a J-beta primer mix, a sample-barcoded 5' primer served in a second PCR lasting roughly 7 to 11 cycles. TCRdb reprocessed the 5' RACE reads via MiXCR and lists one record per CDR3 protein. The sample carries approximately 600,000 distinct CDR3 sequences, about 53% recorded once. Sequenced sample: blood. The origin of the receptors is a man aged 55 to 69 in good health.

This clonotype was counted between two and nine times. The CDR3 DNA reads as TGTGCCAGCAGTGGGACAGCTATTGAGCAGTACTTC. This sequence encodes CASSGTAIEQYF. The rearrangement joins TRBV6-6 to TRBJ2-4; 7 nucleotides match TRBD1. The CDR3 is 12 residues long. Germline assignment: CDR1 MNHNY and CDR2 SVGAGI (reference sequence). V shed 5 bases and J 13 bases; nucleotides not matched to a gene: 8.

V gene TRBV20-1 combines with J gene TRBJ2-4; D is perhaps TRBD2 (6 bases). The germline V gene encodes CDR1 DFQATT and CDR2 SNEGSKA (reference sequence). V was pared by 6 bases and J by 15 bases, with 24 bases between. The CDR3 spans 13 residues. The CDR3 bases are TGCAGTGCCCTTTCGGCGGGATCAAGCGTGGCGTACTTC. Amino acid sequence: CSALSAGSSVAYF.

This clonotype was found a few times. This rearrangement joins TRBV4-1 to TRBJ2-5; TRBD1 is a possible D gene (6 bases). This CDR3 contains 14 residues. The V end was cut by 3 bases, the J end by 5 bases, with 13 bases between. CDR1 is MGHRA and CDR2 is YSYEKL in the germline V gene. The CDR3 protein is CASSHTGLLETQYF. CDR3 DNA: TGCGCCAGCAGCCATACAGGGCTTTTGGAGACCCAGTACTTC.

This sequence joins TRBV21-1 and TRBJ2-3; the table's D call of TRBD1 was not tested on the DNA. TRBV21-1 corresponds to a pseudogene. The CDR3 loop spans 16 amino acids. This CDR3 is CASSKVQGDCTDTQYF. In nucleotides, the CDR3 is TGTGCCAGCAGCAAAGTCCAGGGGGACTGCACAGATACGCAGTATTTT.

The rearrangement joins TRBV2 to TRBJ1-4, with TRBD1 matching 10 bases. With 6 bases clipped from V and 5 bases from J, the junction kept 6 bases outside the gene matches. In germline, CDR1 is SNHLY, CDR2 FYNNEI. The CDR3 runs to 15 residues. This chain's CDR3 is CASSRDRGLNEKLFF. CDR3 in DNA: TGTGCCAGCAGCCGGGACAGGGGATTGAATGAAAAACTGTTTTTT.

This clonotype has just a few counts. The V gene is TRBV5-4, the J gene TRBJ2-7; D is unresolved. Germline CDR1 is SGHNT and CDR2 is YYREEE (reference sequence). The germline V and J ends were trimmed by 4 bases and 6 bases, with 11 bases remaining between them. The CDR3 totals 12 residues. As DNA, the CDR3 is TGTGCCAGCAGCCTCAGAGACGGCGAGCAGTACTTC. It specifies CASSLRDGEQYF.

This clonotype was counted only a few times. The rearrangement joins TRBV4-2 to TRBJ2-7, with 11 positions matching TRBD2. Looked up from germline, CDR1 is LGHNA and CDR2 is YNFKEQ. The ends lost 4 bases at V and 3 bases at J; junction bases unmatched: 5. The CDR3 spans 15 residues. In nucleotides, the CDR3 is TGTGCCAGCAGCCGGCTAGCGGGGGGAGGCTACGAGCAGTACTTC. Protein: CASSRLAGGGYEQYF.

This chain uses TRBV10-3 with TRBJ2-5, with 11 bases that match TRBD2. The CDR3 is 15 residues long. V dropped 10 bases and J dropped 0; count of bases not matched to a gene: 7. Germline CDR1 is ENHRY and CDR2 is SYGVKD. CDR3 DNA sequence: TGTGCCACGCAGATGGGACTAGCGGACCAAGAGACCCAGTACTTC. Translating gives CATQMGLADQETQYF.

In DNA form, the CDR3 reads TGTGCCAGCAGTGAATCGCGGCAGGGGGCTGGCAATGAGCAGTTCTTC. Translation: CASSESRQGAGNEQFF. The chain recombines TRBV25-1 with TRBJ2-1; 8 bases align to TRBD1. Germline V gene data show CDR1 as MGHDK and CDR2 as SYGVNS. With 1 base clipped from V and 6 bases from J, the junction kept 8 bases outside the gene matches. The CDR3 has 16 residues.

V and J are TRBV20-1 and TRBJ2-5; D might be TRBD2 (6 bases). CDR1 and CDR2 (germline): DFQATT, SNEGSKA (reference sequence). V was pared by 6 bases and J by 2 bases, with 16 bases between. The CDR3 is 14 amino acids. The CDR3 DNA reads TGCAGTGCGACCGGGACTTTAGGGCAAGAGACCCAGTACTTC. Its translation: CSATGTLGQETQYF.

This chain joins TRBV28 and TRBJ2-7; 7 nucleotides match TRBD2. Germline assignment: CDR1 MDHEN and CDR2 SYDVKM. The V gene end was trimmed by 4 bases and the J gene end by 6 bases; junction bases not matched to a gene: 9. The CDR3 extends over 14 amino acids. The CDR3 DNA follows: TGTGCCAGCAGTTCGACTGGGAGGGCAAGCGAGCAGTACTTC. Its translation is CASSSTGRASEQYF.

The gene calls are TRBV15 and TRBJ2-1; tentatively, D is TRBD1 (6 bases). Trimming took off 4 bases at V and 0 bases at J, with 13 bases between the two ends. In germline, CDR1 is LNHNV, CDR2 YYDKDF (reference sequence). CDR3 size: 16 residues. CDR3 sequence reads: CATSMSRGNSYNEQFF. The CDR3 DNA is TGTGCCACCAGCATGTCCAGGGGCAACTCCTACAATGAGCAGTTCTTC.

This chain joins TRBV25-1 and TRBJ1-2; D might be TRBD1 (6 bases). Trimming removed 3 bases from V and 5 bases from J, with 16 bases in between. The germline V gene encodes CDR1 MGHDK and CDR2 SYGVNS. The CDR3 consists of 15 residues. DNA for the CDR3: TGTGCCAGCAGTGATATACAGGGCTCCCGTTATGGCTACACCTTC. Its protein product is CASSDIQGSRYGYTF.

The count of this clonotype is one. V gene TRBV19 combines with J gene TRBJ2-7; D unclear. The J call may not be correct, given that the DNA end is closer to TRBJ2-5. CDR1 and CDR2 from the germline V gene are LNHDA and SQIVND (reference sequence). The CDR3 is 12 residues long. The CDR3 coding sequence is TGTGCCAGTAGGATAAGTCCGGAGACCCAGTACTTC. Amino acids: CASRISPETQYF.

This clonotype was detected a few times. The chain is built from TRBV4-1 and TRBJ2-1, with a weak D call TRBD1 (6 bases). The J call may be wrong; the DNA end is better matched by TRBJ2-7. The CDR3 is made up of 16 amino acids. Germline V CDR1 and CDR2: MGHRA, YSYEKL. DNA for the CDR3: TGCGCCAGCAGCCTACAGGGCTGGGCCTCCTACAATGAGCAGTACTTC. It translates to CASSLQGWASYNEQYF.

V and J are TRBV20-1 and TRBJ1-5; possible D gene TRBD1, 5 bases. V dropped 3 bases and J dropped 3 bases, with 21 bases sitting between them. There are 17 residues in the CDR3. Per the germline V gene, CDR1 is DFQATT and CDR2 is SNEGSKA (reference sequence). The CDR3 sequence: CSARGSGTPPVNQPQHF. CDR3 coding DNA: TGCAGTGCTAGGGGCTCCGGGACGCCACCGGTCAATCAGCCCCAGCATTTT.

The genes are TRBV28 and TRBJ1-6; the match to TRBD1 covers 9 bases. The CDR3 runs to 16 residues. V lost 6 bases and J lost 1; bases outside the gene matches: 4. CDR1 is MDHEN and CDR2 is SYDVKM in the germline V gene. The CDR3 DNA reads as TGTGCCAGCAGCCGGACAGGGGTGTCCTATAATTCACCCCTCCACTTT. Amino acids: CASSRTGVSYNSPLHF.

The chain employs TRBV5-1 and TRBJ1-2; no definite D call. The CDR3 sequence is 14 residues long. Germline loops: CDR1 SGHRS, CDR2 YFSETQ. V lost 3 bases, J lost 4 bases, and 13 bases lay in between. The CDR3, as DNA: TGCGCCAGCAGCTCGGACCTGAGTGGCTATGGCTACACCTTC. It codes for CASSSDLSGYGYTF.

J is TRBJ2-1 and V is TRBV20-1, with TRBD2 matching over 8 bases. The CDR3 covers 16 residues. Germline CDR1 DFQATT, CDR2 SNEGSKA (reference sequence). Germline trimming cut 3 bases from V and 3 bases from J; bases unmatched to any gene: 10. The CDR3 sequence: CSASSSGGPLYNEQFF. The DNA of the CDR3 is TGCAGTGCTAGTTCCAGCGGGGGCCCACTCTACAATGAGCAGTTCTTC.

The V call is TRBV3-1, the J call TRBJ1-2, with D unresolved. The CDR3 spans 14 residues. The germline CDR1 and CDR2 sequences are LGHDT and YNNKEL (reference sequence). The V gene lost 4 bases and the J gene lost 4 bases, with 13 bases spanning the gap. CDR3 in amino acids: CASSPGALGYGYTF. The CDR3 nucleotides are TGTGCCAGCAGCCCCGGCGCGCTGGGCTATGGCTACACCTTC. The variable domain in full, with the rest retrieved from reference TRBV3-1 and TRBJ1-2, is DTAVSQTPKYLVTQMGNDKSIKCEQNLGHDTMYWYKQDSKKFLKIMFSYNNKELIINETVPNRFSPKSPDKAHLNLHINSLELGDSAVYFCASSPGALGYGYTFGSGTRLTVV.

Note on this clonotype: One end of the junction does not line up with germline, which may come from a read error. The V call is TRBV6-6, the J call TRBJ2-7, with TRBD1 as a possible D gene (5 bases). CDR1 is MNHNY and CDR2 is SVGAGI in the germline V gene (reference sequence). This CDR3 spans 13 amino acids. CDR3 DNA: TGTGCCAGCAGTCACGACAGAGCCTACGGGCAGTACTTC. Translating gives CASSHDRAYGQYF.

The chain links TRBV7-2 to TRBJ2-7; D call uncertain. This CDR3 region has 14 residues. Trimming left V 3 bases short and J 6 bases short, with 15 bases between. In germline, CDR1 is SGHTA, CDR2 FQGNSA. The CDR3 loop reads CASSLDGVQFEQYF. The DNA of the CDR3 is TGTGCCAGCAGCTTGGATGGAGTACAGTTCGAGCAGTACTTC.